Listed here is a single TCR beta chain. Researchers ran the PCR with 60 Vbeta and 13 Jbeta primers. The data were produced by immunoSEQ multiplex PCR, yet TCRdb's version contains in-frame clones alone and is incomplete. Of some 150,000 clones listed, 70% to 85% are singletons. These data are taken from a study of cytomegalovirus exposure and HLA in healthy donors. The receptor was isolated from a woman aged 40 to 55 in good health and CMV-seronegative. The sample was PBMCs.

CDR3 residues: CASSAPGTESYEQYF. The DNA for the CDR3 is TGTGCCAGCAGTGCCCCCGGGACAGAGTCCTACGAGCAGTACTTC. The V call is TRBV25-1, the J call TRBJ2-7, with 7 bases aligning to TRBD1. The J segment lost 1 base and the V segment lost 4 bases, leaving 7 bases of the junction unmatched. The CDR3 is 15 residues long. Germline V gene lookup returns CDR1 MGHDK and CDR2 SYGVNS.